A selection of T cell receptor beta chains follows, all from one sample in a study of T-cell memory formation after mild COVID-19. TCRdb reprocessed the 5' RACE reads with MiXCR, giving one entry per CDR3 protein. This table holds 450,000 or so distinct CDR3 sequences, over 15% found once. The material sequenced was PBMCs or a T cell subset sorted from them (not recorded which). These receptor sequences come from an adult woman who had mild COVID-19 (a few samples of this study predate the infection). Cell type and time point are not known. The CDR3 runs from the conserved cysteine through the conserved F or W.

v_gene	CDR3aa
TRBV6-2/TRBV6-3	CASSGEAFF
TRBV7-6	CASSLESGGASDTQYF
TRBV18	CASSPSVTYEQYF
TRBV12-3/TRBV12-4	CASSLGGGVEAFF
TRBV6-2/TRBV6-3	CASSEDRANQPQHF
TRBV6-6	CASSYSGQGAGSQPQHF
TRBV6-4	CASSDSELGELFF
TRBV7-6	CASSLTSGGTDTQYF
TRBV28	CASTAGPVTALHF
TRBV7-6	CASSPLGGRAYQPQHF
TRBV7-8	CASSLPSAGMNTEAFF
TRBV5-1	CASSFRQGIDEQFF
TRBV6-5	CASSRTASGANVLTF